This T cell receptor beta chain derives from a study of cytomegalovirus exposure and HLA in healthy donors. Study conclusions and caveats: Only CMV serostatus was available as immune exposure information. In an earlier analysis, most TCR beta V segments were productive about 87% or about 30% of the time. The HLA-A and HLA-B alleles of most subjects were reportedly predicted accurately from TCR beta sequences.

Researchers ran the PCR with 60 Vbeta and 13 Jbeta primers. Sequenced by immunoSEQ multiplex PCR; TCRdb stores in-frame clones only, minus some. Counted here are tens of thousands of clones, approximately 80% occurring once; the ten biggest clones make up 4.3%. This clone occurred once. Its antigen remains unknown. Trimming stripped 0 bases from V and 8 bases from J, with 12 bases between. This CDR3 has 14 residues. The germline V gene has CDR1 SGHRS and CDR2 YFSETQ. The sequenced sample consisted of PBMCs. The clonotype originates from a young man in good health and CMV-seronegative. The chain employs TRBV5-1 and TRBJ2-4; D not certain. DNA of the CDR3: TGCGCCAGCAGCTTGGAGGCGTCAGAGGACATTCAGTACTTC. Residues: CASSLEASEDIQYF.